This T cell receptor beta chain was found in a study of vaccination and CD4 T cells after COVID-19. Sequencing of DNA taken from cultured CD4+ T cells relied on the Oncomine TCR Beta short-read assay. MiXCR, run by TCRdb on the PCR reads, gives a single entry per CDR3 protein. Of 9,500 to 11,000 distinct CDR3 sequences listed, about a quarter are singletons. Treatment defined: approximately nine-day PBMC culture with coronavirus spike peptide pools or control peptides (ViraFEST assay). Germline V CDR1 and CDR2: SGHRS, YFSETQ. The CDR3 runs 12 residues. V was pared by 5 bases and J by 5 bases, with 11 bases between. This clonotype was recorded a few times. The antigen remains unidentified.

The source material was CD4+ T cells from blood, cultured in vitro, sampled after SARS-CoV-2 vaccination. The chain recombines TRBV5-1 with TRBJ2-7, with D possibly being TRBD2 (5 bases). This clonotype was sampled from a human donor who had recovered from COVID-19. As DNA, the CDR3 is TGCGCCAGCAGATCGGGGTTCGACGAGCAGTACTTC. Its protein product is CASRSGFDEQYF.